The 17 T cell receptor beta chains listed next were all sequenced from one sample in a study of blood T cell repertoires in COVID-19. The method was immunoSEQ multiplex PCR; TCRdb's version includes in-frame clones alone and lacks a portion of them. This sample carries 95,000 to 100,000 clones, 85% of them seen once, and the ten largest clones take about 1.8%. Sequencing was done on a sample of peripheral blood. Source of these receptors: an older woman with active or convalescent COVID-19.

The rearrangement uses TRBV18 and TRBJ1-1; the D is unclear. The V gene's germline CDR1 is KGHSH and CDR2 LQKENI. Deletions cut 3 bases from V and 3 bases from J, with 14 bases between. The CDR3 totals 15 residues. The CDR3 DNA reads as TGTGCCAGCTCACCCAAGACACTCCTGGACACTGAAGCTTTCTTT. It yields the protein CASSPKTLLDTEAFF. Together with reference TRBV18 and TRBJ1-1, the CDR3 gives the full variable domain: NAGVMQNPRHLVRRRGQEARLRCSPMKGHSHVYWYRQLPEEGLKFMVYLQKENIIDESGMPKERFSAEFPKEGPSILRIQQVVRGDSAAYFCASSPKTLLDTEAFFGQGTRLTVV.

The chain recombines TRBV5-6 with TRBJ2-7, with TRBD2 matching 12 bases. In germline, CDR1 is SGHDT, CDR2 YYEEEE. CDR3 length equals 16 residues. V lost 4 bases to trimming and J lost 4 bases; unmatched junction nucleotides: 9. Here the CDR3 reads CASSPRTSGNLYEQYF. In DNA form, the CDR3 reads TGTGCCAGCAGCCCAAGGACTAGCGGGAATTTGTACGAGCAGTACTTC.

The CDR3, as DNA: TGCGCCAGCAGTCAAGGGGGGGACGGCAATCAGCCCCAGCATTTT. It is translated as CASSQGGDGNQPQHF. The rearrangement uses TRBV23-1 and TRBJ1-5; tentative D call: TRBD1 (5 bases). TRBV23-1 is identified as an open reading frame with a role that is uncertain. V was shortened by 2 bases and J by 2 bases, with 10 bases between the two germline ends. This CDR3 is 15 amino acids long.

The genes are TRBV4-3 and TRBJ2-1; 11 bases match TRBD1. Trimming took 2 bases from V and 6 from J; bases not matched to a gene: 6. CDR1 is LGHNA, CDR2 YSLEER, per germline. The CDR3 totals 16 residues. Here the CDR3 DNA reads TGCGCCAGCAGCCAACATCCCGGGACAGGGGGCAATGAGCAGTTCTTC. Translation gives CASSQHPGTGGNEQFF.

As to this clone: One junction end disagrees with the germline gene, perhaps due to a read error. The rearrangement joins TRBV19 to TRBJ2-3; 9 nucleotides match TRBD1. This CDR3 has 13 residues. Germline CDR1 and CDR2: LNHDA and SQIVND (reference sequence). CDR3 in DNA: TGTGCCAGTAGTCCCCGGGGGGACAGGGCTTCGGGTTTT. The encoded protein is CASSPRGDRASGF.

This clone appeared a few times. J is TRBJ1-2 and V is TRBV2; D call uncertain. CDR3 size: 13 residues. V lost 2 bases, J lost 5 bases, and 9 bases lay in between. Germline loops: CDR1 SNHLY, CDR2 FYNNEI. This chain's CDR3 is CASSENTEYGYTF. In DNA form, the CDR3 reads TGTGCCAGCAGTGAAAACACCGAATATGGCTACACCTTC.

The chain couples TRBV15 to TRBJ2-7; D might be TRBD1 (5 bases). Germline values: CDR1 LNHNV, CDR2 YYDKDF (reference sequence). The CDR3 covers 15 residues. Trimming cost V 0 bases and J 2 bases, with 11 bases left between them. The CDR3 spells CATSRDYDRTYEQYF. The CDR3, as DNA: TGTGCCACCAGCAGAGATTACGACAGAACCTACGAGCAGTACTTC.

This chain connects TRBV6-5 to TRBJ2-7; 8 nucleotides align to TRBD1. Trimming at V came to 9 bases and at J to 2 bases, leaving 12 bases not matched to a gene. The CDR3 covers 15 residues. Germline CDR1 and CDR2: MNHEY and SVGAGI. The CDR3 reads CASSRLGQVAYEQYF. Written as DNA, the CDR3 is TGTGCCAGTAGTCGGTTGGGACAGGTGGCCTACGAGCAGTACTTC.

The chain employs TRBV5-6 and TRBJ1-1; D is ambiguous. Germline V lookup: CDR1 SGHDT, CDR2 YYEEEE. Trimming took off 0 bases at V and 2 bases at J, with 11 bases between the two ends. The CDR3 runs to 15 residues. The CDR3 DNA reads TGTGCCAGCAGCTTGGCGCAAGCGGGCAACACTGAAGCTTTCTTT. Its protein product is CASSLAQAGNTEAFF.

The CDR3 loop is CASSLELAGGYEQYF. The CDR3 DNA reads as TGTGCCAGCAGCTTAGAGCTAGCGGGGGGGTACGAGCAGTACTTC. V usage is TRBV7-2 and J usage is TRBJ2-7, with TRBD2 identical over 12 bases. Germline trimming cut 1 base from V and 4 bases from J; bases unmatched to any gene: 2. This CDR3 has 15 residues. Per germline, CDR1 SGHTA and CDR2 FQGNSA.

The chain couples TRBV6-5 to TRBJ2-2; TRBD2 might be the D (7 bases). The CDR3 runs 15 residues. Germline loops: CDR1 MNHEY, CDR2 SVGAGI. Trimming removed 4 bases at V and 0 bases at J, with 9 bases between. In DNA form, the CDR3 reads TGTGCCAGCAGTTCGGGGGGCGCGAACACCGGGGAGCTGTTTTTT. It encodes CASSSGGANTGELFF.

The rearrangement uses TRBV6-4 and TRBJ2-3; 8 bases line up with TRBD2. The CDR3 has 14 residues. Trimming took 5 bases from V and 1 from J; bases not matched to a gene: 2. Germline V gene lookup returns CDR1 MRHNA and CDR2 SNTAGT. This chain's CDR3 is CASSPTSGTDTQYF. CDR3 in DNA: TGTGCCAGCAGTCCGACTAGCGGCACAGATACGCAGTATTTT.

This rearrangement joins TRBV2 to TRBJ1-2; possible D gene TRBD1, 6 bases. This CDR3 comprises 17 residues. Germline loops: CDR1 SNHLY, CDR2 FYNNEI. V lost 2 bases and J 1 base, leaving 17 bases between the germline ends. Written as DNA, the CDR3 is TGTGCCAGCAGTGAAAGGGGAGGGGGAACCTTTAACTATGGCTACACCTTC. This sequence encodes CASSERGGGTFNYGYTF.

This sequence joins TRBV3-1 (or the pseudogene TRBV3-2) and TRBJ1-2, with D unclear. Trimming cost V 3 bases and J 1 base, with 15 bases left between them. The CDR3 covers 16 residues. Germline lookup yields CDR1 LGHDT and CDR2 YNNKEL (reference sequence). The CDR3 sequence is CASSQTSGFVNYGYTF. Here the CDR3 DNA reads TGTGCCAGCAGCCAGACAAGCGGTTTTGTTAACTATGGCTACACCTTC.

The sample holds one count of this clone. The V call is TRBV4-1, the J call TRBJ1-2, with 9 positions matching TRBD1. CDR1 is MGHRA and CDR2 is YSYEKL in the germline V gene. With 4 bases clipped from V and 5 bases from J, the junction kept 8 bases outside the gene matches. The CDR3 totals 15 residues. The chain's CDR3 is CASSRPGTGRYGYTF. The CDR3 DNA sequence: TGCGCCAGCAGCCGCCCCGGGACAGGGCGGTATGGCTACACCTTC.

The chain couples TRBV5-6 to TRBJ2-1; TRBD2 matches at 10 bases. The germline V gene encodes CDR1 SGHDT and CDR2 YYEEEE. V lost 1 base to trimming and J lost 3 bases; unmatched junction nucleotides: 4. The CDR3 has 16 amino acids. CDR3 loop: CASSLFSGRVYNEQFF. CDR3 in DNA: TGTGCCAGCAGCTTGTTCAGCGGGAGGGTCTACAATGAGCAGTTCTTC.

The genes are TRBV27 and TRBJ2-1, with D maybe TRBD2 (6 bases). Germline-derived CDR1 and CDR2 are MNHEY and SMNVEV (reference sequence). The V end was cut by 6 bases, the J end by 12 bases, with 12 bases between. This CDR3 spans 11 amino acids. The CDR3 sequence: CASRSSGGQFF. The CDR3 nucleotides are TGTGCCAGCAGGAGTTCCGGGGGGCAGTTCTTC.